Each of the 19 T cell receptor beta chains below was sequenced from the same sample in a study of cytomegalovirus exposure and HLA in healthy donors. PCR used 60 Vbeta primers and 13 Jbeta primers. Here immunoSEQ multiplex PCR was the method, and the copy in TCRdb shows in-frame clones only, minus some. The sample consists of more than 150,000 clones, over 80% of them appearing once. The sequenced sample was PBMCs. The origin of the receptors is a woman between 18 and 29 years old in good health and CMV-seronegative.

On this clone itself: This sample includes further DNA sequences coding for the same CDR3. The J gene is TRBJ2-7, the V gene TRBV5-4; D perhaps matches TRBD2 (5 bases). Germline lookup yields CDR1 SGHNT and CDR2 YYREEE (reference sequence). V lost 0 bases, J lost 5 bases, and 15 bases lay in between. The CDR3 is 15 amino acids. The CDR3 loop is CASSLAGRPGNEQYF. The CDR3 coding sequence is TGTGCCAGCAGCTTGGCAGGTCGTCCGGGGAACGAGCAGTACTTC.

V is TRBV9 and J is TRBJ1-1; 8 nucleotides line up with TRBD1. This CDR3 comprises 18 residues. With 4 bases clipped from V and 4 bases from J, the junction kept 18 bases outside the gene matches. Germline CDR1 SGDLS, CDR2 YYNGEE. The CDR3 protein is CASSPRTGQGGLSTEAFF. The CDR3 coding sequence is TGTGCCAGCAGCCCACGAACCGGACAGGGCGGTCTGAGCACTGAAGCTTTCTTT. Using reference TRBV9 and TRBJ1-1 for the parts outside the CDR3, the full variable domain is DSGVTQTPKHLITATGQRVTLRCSPRSGDLSVYWYQQSLDQGLQFLIQYYNGEERAKGNILERFSAQQFPDLHSELNLSSLELGDSALYFCASSPRTGQGGLSTEAFFGQGTRLTVV.

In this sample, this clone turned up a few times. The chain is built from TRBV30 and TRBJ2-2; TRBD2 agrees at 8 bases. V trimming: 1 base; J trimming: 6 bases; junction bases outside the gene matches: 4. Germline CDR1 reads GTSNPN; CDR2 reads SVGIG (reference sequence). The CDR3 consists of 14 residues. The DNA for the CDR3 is TGTGCCTGGAGTGGGGGGACTAGATCCGGGGAGCTGTTTTTT. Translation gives CAWSGGTRSGELFF.

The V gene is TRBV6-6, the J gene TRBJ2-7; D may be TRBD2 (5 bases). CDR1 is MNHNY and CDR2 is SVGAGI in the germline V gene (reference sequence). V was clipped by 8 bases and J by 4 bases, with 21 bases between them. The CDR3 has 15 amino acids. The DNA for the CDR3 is TGTGCCAGCCTACAGAGGGAGAATAGCAAGTACGAGCAGTACTTC. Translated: CASLQRENSKYEQYF.

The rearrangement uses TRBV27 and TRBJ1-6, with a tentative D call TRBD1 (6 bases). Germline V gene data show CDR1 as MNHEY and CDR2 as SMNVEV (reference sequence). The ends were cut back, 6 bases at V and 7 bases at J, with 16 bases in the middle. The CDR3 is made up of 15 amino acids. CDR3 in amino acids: CASSREDSVNSPLHF. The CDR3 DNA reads TGTGCCAGCAGCCGGGAGGACAGCGTGAATTCACCCCTCCACTTT.

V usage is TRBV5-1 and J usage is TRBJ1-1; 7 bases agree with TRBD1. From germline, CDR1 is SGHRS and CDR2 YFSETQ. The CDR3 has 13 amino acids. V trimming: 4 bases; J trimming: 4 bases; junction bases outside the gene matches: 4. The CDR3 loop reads CASSPQGGTEAFF. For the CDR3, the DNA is TGCGCCAGCAGCCCGCAGGGGGGCACTGAAGCTTTCTTT.

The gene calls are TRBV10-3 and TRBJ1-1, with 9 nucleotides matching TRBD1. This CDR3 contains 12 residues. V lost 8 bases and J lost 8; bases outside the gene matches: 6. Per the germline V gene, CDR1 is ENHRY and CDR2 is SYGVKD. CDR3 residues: CAIRGTGREAFF. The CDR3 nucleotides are TGTGCCATCCGTGGGACAGGGAGGGAAGCTTTCTTT.

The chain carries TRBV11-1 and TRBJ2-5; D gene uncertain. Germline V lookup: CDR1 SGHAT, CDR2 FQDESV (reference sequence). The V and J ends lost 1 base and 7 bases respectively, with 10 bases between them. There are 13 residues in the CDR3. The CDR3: CASSLGESGTQYF. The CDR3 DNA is TGTGCCAGCAGCTTAGGAGAATCGGGGACCCAGTACTTC.

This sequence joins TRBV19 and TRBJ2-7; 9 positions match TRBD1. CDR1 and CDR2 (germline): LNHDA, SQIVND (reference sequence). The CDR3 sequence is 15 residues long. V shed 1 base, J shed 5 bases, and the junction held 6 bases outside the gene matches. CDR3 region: CASSIGTGGWNEQYF. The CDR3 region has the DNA TGTGCCAGTAGTATAGGAACAGGGGGCTGGAACGAGCAGTACTTC.

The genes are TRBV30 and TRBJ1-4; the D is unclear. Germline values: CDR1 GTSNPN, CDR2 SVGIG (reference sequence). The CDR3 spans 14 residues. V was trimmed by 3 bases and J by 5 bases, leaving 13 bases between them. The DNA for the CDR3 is TGTGCCTGGAGAGAGGGAGGCTGGAATGAAAAACTGTTTTTT. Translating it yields CAWREGGWNEKLFF.

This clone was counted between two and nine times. The CDR3 spells CASNRGPGTEAFF. In DNA, the CDR3 is TGTGCCAGCAACAGGGGGCCGGGGACTGAAGCTTTCTTT. This chain joins TRBV19 and TRBJ1-1; 9 bases match TRBD1. The CDR3 runs to 13 residues. The germline V gene encodes CDR1 LNHDA and CDR2 SQIVND (reference sequence). V shed 9 bases and J 5 bases; nucleotides not matched to a gene: 7.

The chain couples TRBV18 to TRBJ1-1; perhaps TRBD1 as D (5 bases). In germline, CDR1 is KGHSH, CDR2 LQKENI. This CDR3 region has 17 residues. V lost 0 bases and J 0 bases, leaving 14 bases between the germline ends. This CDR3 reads CASSPPGQGHMNTEAFF. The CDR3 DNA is TGTGCCAGCTCACCACCAGGGCAGGGCCACATGAACACTGAAGCTTTCTTT. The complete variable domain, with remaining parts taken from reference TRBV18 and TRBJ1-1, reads NAGVMQNPRHLVRRRGQEARLRCSPMKGHSHVYWYRQLPEEGLKFMVYLQKENIIDESGMPKERFSAEFPKEGPSILRIQQVVRGDSAAYFCASSPPGQGHMNTEAFFGQGTRLTVV.

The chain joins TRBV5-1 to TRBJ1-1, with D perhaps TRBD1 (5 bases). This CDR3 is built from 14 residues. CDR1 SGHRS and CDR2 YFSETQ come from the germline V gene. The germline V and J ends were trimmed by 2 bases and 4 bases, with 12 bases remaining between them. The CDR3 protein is CASSLYGGGTEAFF. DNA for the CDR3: TGCGCCAGCAGCTTATACGGGGGGGGCACTGAAGCTTTCTTT.

The CDR3 DNA is TGTGCCAGCTCACCCTCGGGACAGGTGACTGAGCAGTTCTTC. Translated: CASSPSGQVTEQFF. The gene calls are TRBV18 and TRBJ2-1, with 8 positions matching TRBD1. Germline V gene sequence: CDR1 KGHSH, CDR2 LQKENI. The V and J ends lost 3 bases and 9 bases, in that order; junction bases with no gene match: 7. CDR3 length equals 14 residues.

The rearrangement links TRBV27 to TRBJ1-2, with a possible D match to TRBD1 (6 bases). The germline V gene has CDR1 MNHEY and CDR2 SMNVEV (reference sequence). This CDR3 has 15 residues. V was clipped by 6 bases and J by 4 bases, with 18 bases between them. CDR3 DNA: TGTGCCAGCAGACCCAGGACAGAGACATTCTATGGCTACACCTTC. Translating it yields CASRPRTETFYGYTF.

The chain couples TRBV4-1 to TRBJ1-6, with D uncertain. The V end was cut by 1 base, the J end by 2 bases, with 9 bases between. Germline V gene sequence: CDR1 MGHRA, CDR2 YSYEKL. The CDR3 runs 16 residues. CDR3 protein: CASSQGGGTYNSPLHF. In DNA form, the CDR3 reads TGCGCCAGCAGCCAAGGGGGAGGGACCTATAATTCACCCCTCCACTTT.

Here the CDR3 DNA reads TGTGCCTGGAACCGACAGGGATCCTACGAGCAGTACTTC. This gives the protein CAWNRQGSYEQYF. The chain uses TRBV30 and TRBJ2-7; 7 bases line up with TRBD1. The CDR3 has 13 amino acids. J gave up 1 base and V 4 bases, and 4 bases lay outside the gene matches. CDR1 and CDR2 from the germline V gene are GTSNPN and SVGIG (reference sequence).

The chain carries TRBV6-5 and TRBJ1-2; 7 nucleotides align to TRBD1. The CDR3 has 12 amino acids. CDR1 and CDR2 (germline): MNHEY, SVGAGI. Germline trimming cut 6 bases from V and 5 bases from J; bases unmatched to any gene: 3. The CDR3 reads CASRQTGYGYTF. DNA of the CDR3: TGTGCCAGCAGGCAGACAGGGTATGGCTACACCTTC.

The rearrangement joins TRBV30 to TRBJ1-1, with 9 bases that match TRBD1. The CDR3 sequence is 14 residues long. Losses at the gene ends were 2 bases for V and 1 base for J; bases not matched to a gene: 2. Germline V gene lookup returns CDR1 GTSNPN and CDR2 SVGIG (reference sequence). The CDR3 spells CAWSRGQGNTEAFF. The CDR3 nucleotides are TGTGCCTGGAGTCGGGGACAGGGGAACACTGAAGCTTTCTTT. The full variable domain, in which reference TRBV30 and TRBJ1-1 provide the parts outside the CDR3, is SQTIHQWPATLVQPVGSPLSLECTVEGTSNPNLYWYRQAAGRGLQLLFYSVGIGQISSEVPQNLSASRPQDRQFILSSKKLLLSDSGFYLCAWSRGQGNTEAFFGQGTRLTVV.